This TCR beta chain was found in a study of blood T cells in healthy people across ages (dated by TCRdb to between 2014 and 2016). Regarding the study in general: In model experiments, template switching captured roughly one uniquely barcoded TCR beta cDNA molecule for every two T cells. The study measured age-related changes in TCR beta repertoire diversity using deep sequencing normalized with unique cDNA molecular identifiers. Four age groups were formed from the donors: young (average about 15 years), middle-aged (roughly 38), aged (roughly 58) and long-lived (approximately 80). To avoid experimental bias, donors of different ages were distributed randomly across sequencing lanes. For two donors (one aged 18 to 29 and one aged 80 or older), the study analyzed two additional independent replicas of 1 million unique cDNA reads from the same blood draw.

The library was made by 5' RACE. A second PCR of roughly 7 to 12 cycles was run with a J-beta primer mix and a sample-barcoded 5' primer. A unique molecular identifier was introduced onto each TCR beta cDNA molecule by a template-switch 5' adaptor carrying 12 random nucleotides. Each sample yielded at least 3 million CDR3-containing paired-end reads. The Mint cDNA synthesis kit, primed by a TRBC-specific oligonucleotide, was used to synthesize first-strand cDNA from all RNA. All cDNA was treated with uracil-DNA glycosylase and then went through a first 18-cycle PCR with the universal primers M1SS and BC2_uni_R. The paper's processing steps were these. For normalization, 1 million high-quality reads were randomly selected from each sample, with every read carrying a distinct molecular identifier. Instead of being binned into consensus sequences, reads with shared molecular identifiers were discarded. MiTCR, with a Q25 quality threshold and the strictest error-elimination algorithm, was used for CDR3 identification, clonotype clustering and error correction. A nonparametric unseen species model with Euler transformation was used to estimate lower-bound total TCR beta diversity. TCRdb trimmed the raw reads at Q25, called clones with MiXCR and kept productive beta chains. Rows matching on CDR3 protein sequence are summarized as one entry with the most common DNA and genes. TCRdb, rather than the study authors, made the V and J calls. The sample data list 1,800,000 or so distinct CDR3 sequences, and 39% of these were observed just once. The ten largest clones capture 23% of the sample.

Donors were a few dozen systemically healthy Caucasian individuals from Russia aged roughly 6 to 90 years. Each donor gave about 10 milliliters of peripheral blood, drawn into EDTA-treated Vacutainer tubes. Ficoll-Paque density-gradient centrifugation was used to isolate PBMCs, with at least 7 million obtained per sample. Total RNA was extracted from PBMCs with Trizol reagent, with at least 5.5 micrograms obtained per sample. Naive CD45RAhigh/CD27high T cell percentages were measured by flow cytometry on a PBMC aliquot from every donor. This clonotype turned up a few times. The antigen it recognizes is unknown. No quality values exist for individual bases; no much larger clone is one base distant. V was cut back by 3 bases and J by 7 bases, leaving a gap of 21 bases between them. The CDR3 contains 17 residues, cysteine and phenylalanine counted. Only the CDR3 DNA is retained, 51 bases long and in frame from the first base. CDR1 and CDR2, looked up from the germline V gene, are SGHDN and FVKESK.

Results and caveats for the whole study, not just this receptor: Because the CMV infection status of the donors was unknown, age-related changes in expanded clonotypes may potentially have been confounded. The long-lived group showed more naive CD4+ T cells, fewer expanded clones and increased TCR diversity than the aged group, suggesting age selection. Because profiling used bulk unsorted PBMCs, naive and antigen-experienced compartments could not be compared conclusively. Total diversity estimates from one million sequenced T cells were considered lower bounds and underestimates. Observed TCR beta diversity per million T cells fell roughly linearly with age, and a significant reduction was already apparent by age roughly 40. Observed TCR beta diversity correlated strongly with the percentage of naive T cells measured by flow cytometry.

Source material: blood. The TCR was taken from a human donor in good health. The sequence is built from TRBV14 and TRBJ1-4; a tentative D match to TRBD1 spans 6 bases. The sequence in DNA is TGTGCCAGCAGCCAGAAACAGGGTTGGGGACTTGGTGAAAAACTGTTTTTT. Translated, it gives CASSQKQGWGLGEKLFF.